This T cell receptor (beta chain) comes out of a study of spatial heterogeneity in lung cancer. Overall study: Each unique TCR and UMI combination was seen more than ten times on average in raw reads.

This clonotype was counted many times. The time point is: sample taken at primary tumor resection. The donor group consisted of roughly 76 patients who had untreated, early-stage non-small cell lung cancer. Sequencing of whole RNA from tumor, nontumor lung or frozen PBMC involved no sorting. MiXCR, run by TCRdb on the 5' RACE reads, gives a single entry per CDR3 protein. There are more than 60,000 distinct CDR3 sequences in the sample; approximately 6% occur only once, and approximately 15% lies in the top ten. Sequencing was performed on PBMCs, taken at surgery. The TCR originated in a female donor with early-stage non-small cell lung cancer.

The CDR3 sequence: CASSLGLAGGTEAFF. CDR3 sequence (DNA): TGTGCCAGCAGTTTAGGCTTGGCAGGGGGCACTGAAGCTTTCTTT. The chain joins TRBV12-3 or TRBV12-4 to TRBJ1-1, with 7 positions matching TRBD1. V lost 1 base, J lost 4 bases, and 6 bases stayed unmatched. This CDR3 region has 15 residues.